This TCR beta chain was recorded in a study of OX40 agonist ivuxolimab in advanced cancers. The V end was cut by 3 bases, the J end by 5 bases, with 12 bases between. The germline CDR1 and CDR2 sequences are SGHTA and FQGNSA. CDR3 length equals 14 residues. Clones were sequenced by immunoSEQ multiplex PCR, and TCRdb holds only the in-frame ones, with some missing. This table has roughly 86,000 clones, roughly 90% appearing once. Points from the study as a whole: The average count of expanded clones was higher among CD8+ T cells than among CD4+.

This clone appeared once. Its target is not known. The origin of this receptor is an adult with an advanced solid tumor such as melanoma, head and neck, liver or kidney cancer. The source material was CD4+ or CD8+ T cells sorted from blood, sampled in a trial of the OX40 agonist ivuxolimab. The chain employs TRBV7-2 and TRBJ2-3, with D possibly being TRBD1 (5 bases). The CDR3: CASSLGPGLDTQYF. The DNA for the CDR3 is TGTGCCAGCAGCTTGGGGCCAGGTTTAGATACGCAGTATTTT.